This is a list of T cell receptor beta chains from one sample in a study of shared clonotypes between healthy human individuals. Data came from immunoSEQ multiplex PCR; TCRdb stores just in-frame clones and leaves some out. The data contain around 600,000 clones, about 97% of them singletons. The sample taken for sequencing was naive CD4+ T cells sorted from blood. These receptors were taken from a woman in her thirties in good health. The CDR3 runs from the conserved cysteine through the conserved F or W. The D gene is left open where the match is weak. Rows may omit the clone size; those that give it use once, few, many or a size class.

TGCGCCAGCAGCCAAGCTGGGGGCGGTGTTGATGGCTACACCTTC,CASSQAGGGVDGYTF,-,TRBJ1-2,TRBV4-1,-
TGTGCCAGCAGTCCGACATGGACTAATGACAATGAGCAGTTCTTC,CASSPTWTNDNEQFF,-,TRBJ2-1,TRBV27,-
TGTGCCAGCAGTCGAGGCGGGAGTATGTCTGAGCAGTACTTC,CASSRGGSMSEQYF,-,TRBJ2-7,TRBV28,TRBD2
TGTGCCAGTAGTCAACCCGGGACAGGGGCGGCTGGCTACACCTTC,CASSQPGTGAAGYTF,once,TRBJ1-2,TRBV19,TRBD1
TGTGCCAGCAGCCAGGACTACCAAGAGACCCAGTACTTC,CASSQDYQETQYF,-,TRBJ2-5,TRBV7-7,-
TGTGCCAGCAGGCTGTGGGACTCCCGAGGGCATTCACCCCTCCACTTT,CASRLWDSRGHSPLHF,-,TRBJ1-6,TRBV5-4,-
TGTGCCAGCAGTTACTGGGCCGGGGGGGCTGGGTACGAGCAGTACTTC,CASSYWAGGAGYEQYF,-,TRBJ2-7,TRBV6-5,TRBD2
TGTGCCAGCTCACCGCAGGGTGTAGGCCAGCCCCAGCATTTT,CASSPQGVGQPQHF,-,TRBJ1-5,TRBV18,-
TGTGCCAGTAGTTTGACAGCGTTTCTGAACACTGAAGCTTTCTTT,CASSLTAFLNTEAFF,-,TRBJ1-1,TRBV19,-
TGCGCCAGCAGCCAAGCGGACAGGGATGATCAGCCCCAGCATTTT,CASSQADRDDQPQHF,-,TRBJ1-5,TRBV4-1,TRBD1
TGTGCCAGCAGTCGGGGTTTTTCCTACGAGCAGTACTTC,CASSRGFSYEQYF,few,TRBJ2-7,TRBV6-5,-
TGTGCCAGCAGCCAGCGACCCCAGCCCGGGGTGTGGGGGATCCAAGAGACCCAGTACTTC,CASSQRPQPGVWGIQETQYF,-,TRBJ2-5,TRBV4-2,-
TGTGCCAGCAGCTTGTCCGGTGGCTACAATGAGCAGTTCTTC,CASSLSGGYNEQFF,-,TRBJ2-1,TRBV5-4,-
TGTGCCAGCAGTTTTGCCGGACTGACTAGCGAAGAGACCCAGTACTTC,CASSFAGLTSEETQYF,-,TRBJ2-5,TRBV11-2,TRBD2
TGTGCCAGCGAGGTCATCGCAGGGGGCTTTAAAACTGAAGCTTTCTTT,CASEVIAGGFKTEAFF,-,TRBJ1-1,TRBV28,TRBD1
TGTGCCAGCAGTTGGGTGGGACTAGCGGGAAAACGTAGTACGCAGTATTTT,CASSWVGLAGKRSTQYF,-,TRBJ2-3,TRBV27,TRBD2
TGTGCCAGCAGCGTCCGTAGCTGGGGACTAGCGTCTGTTGAGACGAACACAGATACGCAGTATTTT,CASSVRSWGLASVETNTDTQYF,-,TRBJ2-3,TRBV9,TRBD2
TGTGCCAGCAGCCCTTTTAGCGAGCAGTACTTC,CASSPFSEQYF,-,TRBJ2-7,TRBV28,-
TGCGCCAGCAGCCAAGATACGAGCGGGAGTTTTGCAGATACGCAGTATTTT,CASSQDTSGSFADTQYF,-,TRBJ2-3,TRBV4-1,TRBD2
TGTGCCAGTAGTCGAGACACATTAAAGACCTACGAGCAGTACTTC,CASSRDTLKTYEQYF,-,TRBJ2-7,TRBV19,-
TGTGCCTGGAGTGTAAGCTACAATGAGCAGTTCTTC,CAWSVSYNEQFF,-,TRBJ2-1,TRBV30,-
TGTGCCAGCCGCAGTAGGGCAGCGAACACCGGGGAGCTGTTTTTT,CASRSRAANTGELFF,-,TRBJ2-2,TRBV27,-
TGTGCCAGCAGCTCGAGGACAGATACGCAGTATTTT,CASSSRTDTQYF,-,TRBJ2-3,TRBV13,-
TGTGCCAGCAGTTTCCCTCCGGGACAGGGCCGCACAGATACGCAGTATTTT,CASSFPPGQGRTDTQYF,once,TRBJ2-3,TRBV28,TRBD1
TGTGCCAGCAGTGAACGGACAGGAGAGACCCAGTACTTC,CASSERTGETQYF,-,TRBJ2-5,TRBV25-1,TRBD1
TGTGCCGGAGCGGGCCGGGACAGGGGGCTTGGCTACACCTTC,CAGAGRDRGLGYTF,-,TRBJ1-2,TRBV28,TRBD1
TGTGCCAGCAGCTTAGCGCGGGGGAGGGCCGGCGGGGAGCTGTTTTTT,CASSLARGRAGGELFF,-,TRBJ2-2,TRBV7-2,TRBD2
TGTGCCAGCAGAATACCGGGACTACCTAACAATGAGCAGTTCTTC,CASRIPGLPNNEQFF,-,TRBJ2-1,TRBV6-1,TRBD2
TGTGCCAGCAGTTACGGGGCGGGAGGCACAGATACGCAGTATTTT,CASSYGAGGTDTQYF,-,TRBJ2-3,TRBV6-5,TRBD2
TGTGCCAGCAGCTTAGCTAGAGGGTTGAACGAGCAGTACTTC,CASSLARGLNEQYF,-,TRBJ2-7,TRBV11-2,-
TGTGCCAGCAGCCTGACAGGGGATGGCTACACCTTC,CASSLTGDGYTF,once,TRBJ1-2,TRBV6-5,TRBD1
TGTGCCAGCAGCTCCGGGCGCCAGCTAGCCAAAAACATTCAGTACTTC,CASSSGRQLAKNIQYF,-,TRBJ2-4,TRBV5-4,-
TGTGCCAGCAGGAGGGGGGACACTGGGGCCAACGTCCTGACTTTC,CASRRGDTGANVLTF,-,TRBJ2-6,TRBV9,-
TGTGCCTGGAGTGAGGACATACATAGCAATCAGCCCCAGCATTTT,CAWSEDIHSNQPQHF,-,TRBJ1-5,TRBV30,-
TGTGCCAGCAGCGACGGCGGGGGGCTTTTTAGCACAGATACGCAGTATTTT,CASSDGGGLFSTDTQYF,-,TRBJ2-3,TRBV5-4,TRBD2
TGCGCCAGCAGCTTGGTCCGCAGCGGGATCAGCACCAATGAGCAGTTCTTC,CASSLVRSGISTNEQFF,-,TRBJ2-1,TRBV5-1,TRBD2
TGTGCCAGCAGTTTAAACGGGGTTTACACCGGGGAGCTGTTTTTT,CASSLNGVYTGELFF,-,TRBJ2-2,TRBV28,-
TGCAGCGTTTGGTACAAGTATCTTGACTATGGCTACACCTTC,CSVWYKYLDYGYTF,-,TRBJ1-2,TRBV29-1,-
TGTGCCAGCAGTCCCCGACGGCTTACCAAAAACATTCAGTACTTC,CASSPRRLTKNIQYF,-,TRBJ2-4,TRBV28,-
TGTGCCAGCTCACCACCGGGTAGGGCAAGGACTGAAGCTTTCTTT,CASSPPGRARTEAFF,-,TRBJ1-1,TRBV18,-
TGTGCCAGCAGTTACCGGGACAGGACCTACGAGCAGTACTTC,CASSYRDRTYEQYF,-,TRBJ2-7,TRBV6-5,TRBD1
TGCAGTGCTCATTCTAATGAAAAACTGTTTTTT,CSAHSNEKLFF,-,TRBJ1-4,TRBV20-1,-
TGTGCCAGCAGATATACAGGGTTTGAGACCCAGTACTTC,CASRYTGFETQYF,-,TRBJ2-5,TRBV6-5,-
TGTGCCAGCAGTCTGACGAGGACTAGCCTTTACGAGCAGTACTTC,CASSLTRTSLYEQYF,once,TRBJ2-7,TRBV28,TRBD2
TGTGCCAGCAGCCTCAAGCGGGTCTCTAGCACAGATACGCAGTATTTT,CASSLKRVSSTDTQYF,once,TRBJ2-3,TRBV7-9,-
TGTGCCAGTAGTACCACAGGGGGCAATCAGCCCCAGCATTTT,CASSTTGGNQPQHF,-,TRBJ1-5,TRBV19,TRBD1
TGCAGCGTGGTAGCGGGAGCTCAAGAGACCCAGTACTTC,CSVVAGAQETQYF,-,TRBJ2-5,TRBV29-1,TRBD2
TGTGCCAGCAGCTTGGTTAGGGCTAGCGGGAACTACGGCTACGAGCAGTACTTC,CASSLVRASGNYGYEQYF,-,TRBJ2-7,TRBV5-6,TRBD2
TGTGCCAGCAGCTTAAGGGTTGACAAGTTTAGTGTTGAAGCTTTCTTT,CASSLRVDKFSVEAFF,-,TRBJ1-1,TRBV7-2,-
TGTGCCTTGGGACTAACCGTCTCTGGGGCCAACGTCCTGACTTTC,CALGLTVSGANVLTF,-,TRBJ2-6,TRBV30,TRBD2
TGTGCCAGCAGCCCGCTGGTTAACACTGAAGCTTTCTTT,CASSPLVNTEAFF,-,TRBJ1-1,TRBV6-1,-
TGTGCCAGCTCACCATACTCGGCGGCGAACACCGGGGAGCTGTTTTTT,CASSPYSAANTGELFF,-,TRBJ2-2,TRBV18,-
TGTGCCAGCAGCTTAGGTCCCGCAGGGTTCTCTGGAAACACCATATATTTT,CASSLGPAGFSGNTIYF,-,TRBJ1-3,TRBV7-4,-
TGTGCCAGCGGGAGCTCTGGGGCCAACGTCCTGACTTTC,CASGSSGANVLTF,-,TRBJ2-6,TRBV27,-
TGTGCCAGCAGCTTGGCTGGGGTACGCAATCAGCCCCAGCATTTT,CASSLAGVRNQPQHF,-,TRBJ1-5,TRBV5-8,-